This TCR beta chain was recorded in a study of T cells after yellow fever vaccination. This clonotype was seen ten or more times. TCRdb fed the 5' RACE reads into MiXCR, producing one record per CDR3 protein. Seen here are 150,000 or so distinct CDR3 sequences, approximately 6.8% observed once, and the top ten hold 2.5% to 3%. CDR3 size: 15 residues. The ends lost 11 bases at V and 6 bases at J; junction bases unmatched: 15. Germline V CDR1 and CDR2: ENHRY, SYGVKD. This TCR derives from a man between 18 and 35 years old who received the YFV17D yellow fever vaccine. V usage is TRBV10-3 and J usage is TRBJ2-1; TRBD2 matches 8 bases. The starting material was CD4+ T cells sorted from PBMCs, obtained around 5 days after the first yellow fever vaccination. CDR3 region: CASLGGVAGLNEQFF. Here the CDR3 DNA reads TGTGCCTCCTTAGGGGGAGTAGCGGGACTCAATGAGCAGTTCTTC.